Below are 3 T cell receptor beta chains sequenced from a single sample in a study of CD8 T cells in Susac syndrome. The RNA, about 0.5 to 1 ug, was put through reverse transcription using random hexamers. MiXCR, applied by TCRdb to the immunoSEQ multiplex PCR reads, yields one record per CDR3 protein. The sample consists of roughly 84,000 distinct CDR3 sequences, about 96% of them appearing once. Specimen: CD8+ T cells from PBMCs. The origin of the receptors is a human donor with Susac syndrome.

This clonotype was observed a single time. This chain links TRBV6-2 or TRBV6-3 with TRBJ2-2, with D perhaps assigned TRBD1 or TRBD2 (6 bases each). Germline V gene sequence: CDR1 MNHEY, CDR2 SVGEGT. The V end was cut by 7 bases, the J end by 3 bases, with 18 bases between. This CDR3 has 16 amino acids. The CDR3 loop is CASTLWGAGDTGELFF. CDR3 coding DNA: TGTGCCAGCACCCTGTGGGGGGCAGGCGACACCGGGGAGCTGTTTTTT.

The genes are TRBV29-1 and TRBJ2-3; D perhaps matches TRBD2 (5 bases). Trimming pared 7 bases from V and 5 bases from J, leaving 13 bases between. The length of the CDR3 is 12 residues. The germline CDR1 and CDR2 sequences are SQVTM and ANQGSEA. CDR3 nucleotides: TGCAGCGCAGGAAGGGAGCAAGATACGCAGTATTTT. Translation gives CSAGREQDTQYF.

The chain uses TRBV7-9 and TRBJ1-1, with D unclear. Germline loops: CDR1 SEHNR, CDR2 FQNEAQ (reference sequence). The CDR3 is made up of 12 amino acids. Trimming left V 5 bases short and J 4 bases short, with 8 bases between. The CDR3 coding sequence is TGTGCCAGCAGCCTAACGAGCACTGAAGCTTTCTTT. This codes for CASSLTSTEAFF.